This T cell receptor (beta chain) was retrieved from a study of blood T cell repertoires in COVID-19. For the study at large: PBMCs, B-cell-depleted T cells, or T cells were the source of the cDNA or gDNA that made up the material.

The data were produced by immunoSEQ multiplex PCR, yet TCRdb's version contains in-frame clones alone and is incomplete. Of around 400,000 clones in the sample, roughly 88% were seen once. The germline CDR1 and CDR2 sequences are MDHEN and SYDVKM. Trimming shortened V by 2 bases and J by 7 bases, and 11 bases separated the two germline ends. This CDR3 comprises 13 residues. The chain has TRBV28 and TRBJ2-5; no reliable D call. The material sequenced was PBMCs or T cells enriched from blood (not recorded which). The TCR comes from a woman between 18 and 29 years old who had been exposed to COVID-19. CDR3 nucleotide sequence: TGTGCCAGCAGTTTAGCAGGCTCTGGGACCCAGTACTTC. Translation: CASSLAGSGTQYF.